This TCR beta chain emerged from a study of tissue T cells after allogeneic stem cell transplantation. Produced via immunoSEQ multiplex PCR; TCRdb's table is partial and in-frame only. Here the sample spans 500 to 750 clones, 45% to 50% being singletons. Enrolled prospectively were adult allogeneic hematopoietic cell transplant recipients whose graft-versus-host disease was steroid-refractory. Several lines of graft-versus-host disease therapy were given to all patients, all with gastrointestinal involvement. Autopsy tissues included GI tract, liver, skin and lymphoid organs. J gave up 11 bases and V 2 bases, and 6 bases lay outside the gene matches. The germline V gene encodes CDR1 GTSNPN and CDR2 SVGIG (reference sequence). This CDR3 has 14 amino acids. Study-level points and caveats: Blood and spleen captured only part of the tissue TCR repertoire.

As to this clone: Its target is unknown.

Source: duodenal tissue, taken at autopsy. The V gene is TRBV30, the J gene TRBJ1-6, with 10 positions matching TRBD1. The origin of this receptor is a female patient aged 35 to 69 with steroid-refractory graft-versus-host disease after an allogeneic stem cell transplant. Some of the T cells may derive from the graft donor. CDR3 DNA: TGTGCCTGGAGTATTCCGGGACAGGGGACACCCCTCCACTTT. Its protein is CAWSIPGQGTPLHF.